The 32 T cell receptor beta chains presented below share a single source sample, sequenced in a study of breast tumors, draining lymph nodes, adjacent tissues (dated by TCRdb to the mid-2010s). Library preparation used multiplex PCR. Instrument on record: Illumina HiSeq 2000. The public sequencing data were trimmed at Q25 with fastp and processed into clonotypes with MiXCR by TCRdb, which kept only in-frame beta chains. Each CDR3 protein gets just one entry, which takes the most common genes and DNA from the rows behind it. Present in this sample are fewer than 300,000 distinct CDR3 sequences, around 32% of which were seen just once. The leading ten clones occupy 1.3% to 1.5% of the sample. Lymph node samples came from the axillary draining lymph nodes of breast cancer patients. The specimen sequenced was axillary lymph node tissue. All receptors come from a female donor with breast cancer. Some clones in this sample may be carry-over from other donors' samples.

This clonotype showed up many times. The chain carries TRBV5-6 and TRBJ2-7, with 8 nucleotides matching TRBD2. The CDR3 runs to 17 residues. Germline values: CDR1 SGHDT, CDR2 YYEEEE. V trimming: 1 base; J trimming: 3 bases; junction bases outside the gene matches: 12. The CDR3 sequence: CASSLISTPGGVYEQYF. CDR3 in DNA: TGTGCCAGCAGCTTGATCTCAACCCCGGGAGGGGTCTACGAGCAGTACTTC.

CDR3 in amino acids: CASSLDRPYYGYTF. CDR3 coding DNA: TGTGCCAGCAGCTTGGACCGGCCTTACTATGGCTACACCTTC. The chain is built from TRBV5-5 and TRBJ1-2; D is ambiguous. Trimming stripped 0 bases from V and 3 bases from J, with 9 bases between. This CDR3 contains 14 residues. The V gene's germline CDR1 is SGHKS and CDR2 YYEKEE (reference sequence).

This clonotype has a count of ten or more. The J gene is TRBJ2-1, the V gene TRBV11-3; 11 positions match TRBD2. Germline V gene data show CDR1 as SGHNT and CDR2 as YENEEA. The ends lost 5 bases at V and 5 bases at J; junction bases unmatched: 8. This CDR3 comprises 16 residues. The CDR3 coding sequence is TGTGCCAGCAGCGCACAGGGACTAGCGGATGACAATGAGCAGTTCTTC. It codes for CASSAQGLADDNEQFF.

Ten or more counts support this clonotype. The chain combines TRBV24-1 with TRBJ2-2, with a tentative D call TRBD2 (6 bases). Germline assignment: CDR1 KGHDR and CDR2 SFDVKD. Trimming cost V 7 bases and J 0 bases, with 14 bases left between them. This CDR3 region has 16 residues. CDR3 coding DNA: TGTGCCACCAGCAAACTCGGGACTTCGAACACCGGGGAGCTGTTTTTT. It encodes CATSKLGTSNTGELFF.

This clonotype has at least ten counts. The chain uses TRBV6-1 and TRBJ2-3; tentatively, D is TRBD1 (5 bases). The CDR3 has 14 residues. V lost 6 bases and J 4 bases, leaving 14 bases between the germline ends. Germline CDR1 is MNHNS and CDR2 is SASEGT. The CDR3 nucleotides read TGTGCCAGCAGAGGGGTAACCAGGGCAGATACGCAGTATTTT. Translated: CASRGVTRADTQYF.

This clonotype was picked up many times. This chain connects TRBV2 to TRBJ2-2; D is unresolved. The V gene's germline CDR1 is SNHLY and CDR2 FYNNEI. This CDR3 has 12 amino acids. V lost 10 bases and J lost 3, with 9 bases in between. The CDR3 spells CATLDDTGELFF. The CDR3 nucleotides read TGTGCCACATTGGACGACACCGGGGAGCTGTTTTTT.

This clonotype showed up many times. The V call is TRBV20-1, the J call TRBJ2-5; 11 bases line up with TRBD2. The CDR3 sequence is 15 residues long. CDR1 and CDR2 from the germline V gene are DFQATT and SNEGSKA (reference sequence). V dropped 0 bases and J dropped 7; count of bases not matched to a gene: 7. DNA of the CDR3: TGCAGTGCTAGAGATTCTAGCGGGAGGATCGGGACCCAGTACTTC. It encodes CSARDSSGRIGTQYF.

Many counts were recorded for this clonotype. This sequence joins TRBV7-2 and TRBJ2-7, with D uncertain. V was pared by 5 bases and J by 0 bases, with 11 bases between. The CDR3 contains 14 residues. In germline, CDR1 is SGHTA, CDR2 FQGNSA. CDR3 sequence reads: CASSRSSVSYEQYF. CDR3 nucleotides: TGTGCCAGCAGCCGATCATCGGTCTCCTACGAGCAGTACTTC.

This clonotype was picked up many times. This rearrangement joins TRBV18 to TRBJ2-7; D unresolved. The CDR3 spans 14 residues. In germline, CDR1 is KGHSH, CDR2 LQKENI. V was cut by 3 bases and J by 3 bases, with 12 bases left in between. The CDR3 nucleotides read TGTGCCAGCTCACCGCCCGGCAGGATCTACGAGCAGTACTTC. This gives the protein CASSPPGRIYEQYF.

Turning to this clonotype: The conserved final phenylalanine or tryptophan is absent from the CDR3, which likely points to a read error. V and J are TRBV6-1 and TRBJ1-2; 7 positions match TRBD1. Germline values: CDR1 MNHNS, CDR2 SASEGT. The CDR3 is 15 amino acids. Trimming cost V 4 bases and J 3 bases; bases outside gene matches: 8. DNA of the CDR3: TGTGCCAGCAGTGGATCCCTGGGGACAGACTATGGCTACACCTAC. This encodes CASSGSLGTDYGYTY.

The chain carries TRBV29-1 and TRBJ1-2, with D hard to call. Germline CDR1 reads SQVTM; CDR2 reads ANQGSEA. The CDR3 loop spans 10 amino acids. The V gene lost 7 bases and the J gene lost 6 bases, with 9 bases spanning the gap. The CDR3 region has the DNA TGCAGCGCCCTCCGGGATGGCTACACCTTC. Translation gives CSALRDGYTF. The variable domain in full, completed from reference TRBV29-1 and TRBJ1-2, reads SAVISQKPSRDICQRGTSLTIQCQVDSQVTMMFWYRQQPGQSLTLIATANQGSEATYESGFVIDKFPISRPNLTFSTLTVSNMSPEDSSIYLCSALRDGYTFGSGTRLTVV.

The V call is TRBV15, the J call TRBJ2-5; D unclear. Between the trimmed V and J ends, which lost 3 bases and 5 bases, there was a span of 7 bases. Looked up from germline, CDR1 is LNHNV and CDR2 is YYDKDF (reference sequence). The CDR3 extends over 12 amino acids. Here the CDR3 DNA reads TGTGCCACCAGCAGCTTGGGGGAGACCCAGTACTTC. Protein sequence: CATSSLGETQYF.

The J gene is TRBJ1-5, the V gene TRBV28; TRBD1 might be the D (6 bases). CDR1 MDHEN and CDR2 SYDVKM come from the germline V gene. V was cut by 2 bases and J by 3 bases, with 14 bases left in between. The CDR3 sequence is 16 residues long. CDR3 coding DNA: TGTGCCAGCAGTTTAGTACAGGGAGAGGCCAATCAGCCCCAGCATTTT. Residues: CASSLVQGEANQPQHF.

Of note for this clonotype: The conserved phenylalanine or tryptophan is not found at the CDR3 terminus, so this likely reflects a read error. The chain combines TRBV20-1 with TRBJ1-1, with D possibly being TRBD1 (6 bases). This CDR3 comprises 16 residues. V was cut by 2 bases and J by 4 bases, with 20 bases left in between. CDR1 DFQATT and CDR2 SNEGSKA come from the germline V gene (reference sequence). The CDR3 reads CSARSARGGVGTEAFC. Written as DNA, the CDR3 is TGCAGTGCTAGATCCGCCAGGGGTGGGGTTGGCACTGAAGCTTTCTGT.

This clonotype came up many times. Here the CDR3 reads CAISEQYSGRGNIQYF. CDR3 DNA: TGTGCCATCAGTGAGCAATATAGCGGGAGGGGAAACATTCAGTACTTC. The chain recombines TRBV10-3 with TRBJ2-4, with 11 bases matching TRBD2. Germline V lookup: CDR1 ENHRY, CDR2 SYGVKD. The CDR3 is made up of 16 amino acids. J lost 6 bases, V lost 2 bases, and 6 bases had no gene match.

This clonotype was recorded only once. The J gene is TRBJ1-2, the V gene TRBV24-1, with 8 nucleotides matching TRBD1. Germline V gene sequence: CDR1 KGHDR, CDR2 SFDVKD. The length of the CDR3 is 15 residues. V was pared by 10 bases and J by 0 bases, with 9 bases of the junction left unmatched. The CDR3 DNA is TGTGCCACGGAGGTCGAACAGGGGGCTAACTATGGCTACACCTTC. The encoded protein is CATEVEQGANYGYTF.

For this clonotype: This CDR3 fails to terminate in the conserved phenylalanine or tryptophan, so it likely reflects a read error. V and J are TRBV7-2 and TRBJ2-1; 8 positions agree with TRBD2. This CDR3 is built from 15 residues. CDR1 and CDR2 (germline): SGHTA, FQGNSA. Germline trimming cut 4 bases from V and 7 bases from J; bases unmatched to any gene: 9. In DNA form, the CDR3 reads TGTGCCAGCAGCTCTGGACCAGCGGGAGCGAATGAGCAGTTCCTC. It specifies CASSSGPAGANEQFL.

This clonotype was seen a handful of times. A much larger clone differs by one base, so this may be a read error. This likely comes from a read error, as the CDR3 has no conserved phenylalanine or tryptophan at its end. The rearrangement joins TRBV19 to TRBJ2-7, with TRBD2 matching 7 bases. V gave up 0 bases and J gave up 2 bases; unmatched junction bases: 7. Germline CDR1 LNHDA, CDR2 SQIVND (reference sequence). The CDR3 spans 16 residues. CDR3 in DNA: TGTGCCAGTAGTATAGATGGGGGGGGGACTCCCTACGAGCAGTACTCC. It codes for CASSIDGGGTPYEQYS.

This clonotype came up many times. This chain uses TRBV2 with TRBJ2-3; 9 bases fit TRBD1. CDR3 length: 17 residues. After removal of 1 base from V and 5 bases from J, the junction contained 10 bases not matched to a gene. From germline, CDR1 is SNHLY and CDR2 FYNNEI. CDR3 sequence (DNA): TGTGCCAGCAGTGAAGTGCGTAAGGGACAGGGCAGAGATACGCAGTATTTT. This translates into CASSEVRKGQGRDTQYF.

This chain links TRBV5-1 with TRBJ2-2; D possibly corresponds to TRBD1 (6 bases). The CDR3 runs to 15 residues. The V end was cut by 7 bases, the J end by 0 bases, with 13 bases between. Germline loops: CDR1 SGHRS, CDR2 YFSETQ. CDR3 sequence (DNA): TGCGCCAGCGGCGGACAGTTAGCGAACACCGGGGAGCTGTTTTTT. This codes for CASGGQLANTGELFF.

This clonotype was counted ten times or more. This sequence joins TRBV4-1 and TRBJ2-7, with D tentatively TRBD1 (6 bases). Per the germline V gene, CDR1 is MGHRA and CDR2 is YSYEKL. The CDR3 length is 16 residues. Between the trimmed V and J ends, which lost 2 bases and 4 bases, there was a span of 18 bases. CDR3 amino acids: CASSQLAGQSTYEQYF. The CDR3 bases are TGCGCCAGCAGCCAATTAGCTGGACAGTCGACTTACGAGCAGTACTTC.

This clonotype was observed a few times. Here the CDR3 DNA reads TGTGCCAGTAGTCCCAGACAGAGAACTATTAAAAACATTCAGTACTTC. It encodes CASSPRQRTIKNIQYF. This chain links TRBV19 with TRBJ2-4; D may be TRBD1 (5 bases). Per germline, CDR1 LNHDA and CDR2 SQIVND (reference sequence). Trimming took 5 bases from V and 4 from J, leaving 18 bases between them. The CDR3 has 16 residues.

This clonotype showed up many times. The chain couples TRBV2 to TRBJ1-3, with TRBD1 as a possible D gene (6 bases). Between the trimmed V and J ends, which lost 6 bases and 1 base, there was a span of 16 bases. Germline V lookup: CDR1 SNHLY, CDR2 FYNNEI. CDR3 length equals 16 residues. The CDR3 protein is CASSPSSGASGNTIYF. The CDR3, as DNA: TGTGCCAGCAGCCCAAGCTCGGGGGCTTCTGGAAACACCATATATTTT.

The chain carries TRBV20-1 and TRBJ2-5; 10 bases fit TRBD2. The CDR3 extends over 13 amino acids. J lost 2 bases, V lost 5 bases, and 2 bases had no gene match. In germline, CDR1 is DFQATT, CDR2 SNEGSKA (reference sequence). The CDR3 sequence: CSAPSGSQETQYF. The CDR3 nucleotides read TGCAGTGCTCCTAGCGGGAGTCAAGAGACCCAGTACTTC.

V and J are TRBV15 and TRBJ1-5, with D unclear. The CDR3 extends over 16 amino acids. Per the germline V gene, CDR1 is LNHNV and CDR2 is YYDKDF (reference sequence). Trimming took off 3 bases at V and 0 bases at J, with 12 bases between the two ends. This CDR3 is CATSSLAWGSNQPQHF. CDR3 nucleotides: TGTGCCACCAGCAGCTTAGCTTGGGGTAGCAATCAGCCCCAGCATTTT.

The chain recombines TRBV4-1 with TRBJ2-3; D is unclear. The CDR3 contains 10 residues. The germline gives CDR1 MGHRA, CDR2 YSYEKL. The V and J ends lost 0 bases and 8 bases respectively, with 0 bases between them. CDR3 amino acids: CASSQDTQYF. As DNA, the CDR3 is TGCGCCAGCAGCCAAGATACGCAGTATTTT.

This clonotype was recorded many times. The rearrangement uses TRBV19 and TRBJ2-5, with 12 nucleotides matching TRBD2. Looked up from germline, CDR1 is LNHDA and CDR2 is SQIVND (reference sequence). Germline trimming cut 10 bases from V and 5 bases from J; bases unmatched to any gene: 11. This CDR3 is built from 15 residues. The CDR3 DNA sequence: TGTGCCACCACGACTAGCGGGAGTCAGGGGGAGACCCAGTACTTC. Translated: CATTTSGSQGETQYF.

This clonotype was recorded many times. This chain joins TRBV20-1 and TRBJ2-3; TRBD2 matches at 7 bases. Germline trimming cut 0 bases from V and 2 bases from J; bases unmatched to any gene: 8. The CDR3 is 16 amino acids. Per the germline V gene, CDR1 is DFQATT and CDR2 is SNEGSKA (reference sequence). This CDR3 is CSARDHGRFPTDTQYF. The CDR3 DNA reads as TGCAGTGCTAGAGATCACGGGAGGTTCCCCACAGATACGCAGTATTTT.

This clonotype has at least ten counts. The chain employs TRBV28 and TRBJ1-2, with D maybe TRBD1 (5 bases). Per the germline V gene, CDR1 is MDHEN and CDR2 is SYDVKM. The CDR3 is 16 amino acids. The V gene lost 4 bases and the J gene lost 5 bases, with 20 bases spanning the gap. The CDR3 nucleotides read TGTGCCAGCAGTTCAACAATAGGGCAGGGAAGATATGGCTACACCTTC. It yields the protein CASSSTIGQGRYGYTF.

This clonotype was found many times. An end of the junction does not agree with germline; a read error may underlie this. The chain carries TRBV6-4 and TRBJ1-5, with 10 bases identical to TRBD1. This CDR3 has 17 amino acids. CDR1 is MRHNA and CDR2 is SNTAGT in the germline V gene. CDR3 protein: CASSHSNTTGGVGPQHF. DNA for the CDR3: TGTGCCAGCAGTCACTCGAATACGACAGGGGGCGTAGGGCCCCAGCATTTT.

This clonotype showed up many times. A single base separates this from a much larger clone, so it may be a read error. This chain links TRBV2 with TRBJ2-5; 14 bases agree with TRBD2. Germline V gene data show CDR1 as SNHLY and CDR2 as FYNNEI. The CDR3 contains 18 residues. The CDR3 DNA follows: TGTGCCAGCAGTGATTCGGGACTAGCGGGAGAGGAAAAAGAGACCCACTACTTC. Translating gives CASSDSGLAGEEKETHYF. Variable domain in full (rest from reference TRBV2 and TRBJ2-5): EPEVTQTPSHQVTQMGQEVILRCVPISNHLYFYWYRQILGQKVEFLVSFYNNEISEKSEIFDDQFSVERPDGSNFTLKIRSTKLEDSAMYFCASSDSGLAGEEKETHYFGPGTRLLVL.

This clonotype was detected ten times or more. The chain uses TRBV25-1 and TRBJ1-2; D is uncertain. The ends were cut back, 2 bases at V and 4 bases at J, with 5 bases in the middle. The germline gives CDR1 MGHDK, CDR2 SYGVNS. The CDR3 extends over 12 amino acids. The CDR3 sequence is CASSEDTYGYTF. CDR3 coding DNA: TGTGCCAGCAGTGAAGATACCTATGGCTACACCTTC.